This T cell receptor beta chain emerged from a study of T cell changes during pregnancy in multiple sclerosis (dated by TCRdb to the late 2010s). General notes on the study: The study examined how the T cell repertoire changed over the course of pregnancy in women with multiple sclerosis.

About this clone itself: This clone's antigen is unknown. Nothing much larger sits one base from this clone, and base qualities are not available.

The library was obtained by the immunoSEQ multiplex PCR assay. TCRdb stores this immuneACCESS table with in-frame sequences only. Part of the clones is absent; in the studies checked, under half of the shortfall reflects unresolved V genes, and no reason is known for the rest. Present in this sample are 70,000 to 80,000 clones, 80% to 95% of which were seen just once. Of the sample, 0.43% is held by the ten largest clones. Looking up the germline V gene yields CDR1 MNHEY and CDR2 SVGAGI. The CDR3 goes from the cysteine to the phenylalanine over 14 residues. CDR3 DNA is the only sequence kept; it has 42 bases, read in frame from the first base. V loses 5 bases of germline sequence and J loses 7 bases, and the interval between the two ends is 15 bases.

The clonotype originates from a female donor with multiple sclerosis, enrolled in a pregnancy study. The rearrangement combines TRBV6-5 with TRBJ2-1, and possibly TRBD1, on 6 matching bases. Specimen: CD4+ T cells from peripheral blood mononuclear cells, collected before pregnancy. The bases read TGTGCCAGCAGTCAACTGGACAGATTGAATGAGCAGTTCTTC. Its translation is CASSQLDRLNEQFF.